A selection of T cell receptor beta chains follows, all from one sample in a study of technical replicates of blood from a handful of donors. Assay used: immunoSEQ multiplex PCR; TCRdb lists only in-frame clones, some missing. Of around 100,000 clones listed, 85% to 95% are singletons. The material sequenced was T cells isolated from PBMCs. These TCRs come from a human donor in good health. Both conserved end residues are part of each CDR3. The order of the fields is D gene, V gene, clone size, J gene, CDR3 DNA, CDR3 protein. A D gene is named only where the DNA matches it firmly. Expanded clones are given a class, and other clones once, few, many or no size at all.

>TRBD2|TRBV30|-|TRBJ2-7
TGTGCCCCTATAAGTAAAGCGGGAAAGCCCACCCACGAGCAGTACTTC
CAPISKAGKPTHEQYF
>-|TRBV6-5|-|TRBJ2-7
TGTGCCAGCAGTTCGAGTTTGGGGCCCCTTAACTACGAGCAGTACTTC
CASSSSLGPLNYEQYF
>-|TRBV28|-|TRBJ2-3
TGTGCCAGCATAGAGGGCAGTCTGAGGGATACGCAGTATTTT
CASIEGSLRDTQYF
>-|TRBV5-1|-|TRBJ2-1
TGCGCCAGCAGCAGGCAGACCGGCGGTAATGAGCAGTTCTTC
CASSRQTGGNEQFF
>TRBD2|TRBV6-1|-|TRBJ2-1
TGTGCCAGCAGGGACGGACCCTATAGCGGGAGTGAGCAGTTCTTC
CASRDGPYSGSEQFF
>-|TRBV4-3|-|TRBJ1-2
TGCGCCAGCAGCCAGGGCACGGAACGCCACGGCGGCTACACCTTC
CASSQGTERHGGYTF
>-|TRBV6-1|-|TRBJ1-3
TGTGCCAGCAGTGAAAACAGGGGAAACACCATATATTTT
CASSENRGNTIYF
>-|TRBV11-3|once|TRBJ1-1
TGTGCCAGCAGCTTCCGGACTCTCAACACTGAAGCTTTCTTT
CASSFRTLNTEAFF
>-|TRBV7-9|-|TRBJ2-3
TGTGCCAGCAGCTATAGCGTAATCACAGATACGCAGTATTTT
CASSYSVITDTQYF
>TRBD1|TRBV28|-|TRBJ2-7
TGTGCCAGCAGCTTAACCGGGACAGGGGCCCGTGAGCAGTACTTC
CASSLTGTGAREQYF
>TRBD2|TRBV9|-|TRBJ2-1
TGTGCCAGCAGCGGGGAGCGGGAGGGCCTGAATGAGCAGTTCTTC
CASSGEREGLNEQFF
>TRBD1|TRBV4-2|-|TRBJ1-3
TGTGCCAGCAGACCTACAGGGGCTGGAAACACCATATATTTT
CASRPTGAGNTIYF
>-|TRBV4-1|-|TRBJ1-2
TGCGCCAGCAGCCCCTCGGGGGGAGGTGGCTATGGCTACACCTTC
CASSPSGGGGYGYTF
>-|TRBV7-7|-|TRBJ1-3
TGTGCCAGCAGCTTAGACCCGGGTTATGGAAACACCATATATTTT
CASSLDPGYGNTIYF
>TRBD2|TRBV4-2|-|TRBJ2-2
TGTGCCAGCAGCCAACTACACCAGCGGGAGATCACCGGGGAGCTGTTTTTT
CASSQLHQREITGELFF
>-|TRBV19|few|TRBJ1-2
TGTGCCAGTAGTGCAGACAGCTATGGCTACACCTTC
CASSADSYGYTF
>-|TRBV19|-|TRBJ2-1
TGTGCCAGTAGGATTACCCCGAGCTCCTACAATGAGCAGTTCTTC
CASRITPSSYNEQFF
>-|TRBV19|-|TRBJ2-1
TGTGCCAGTAGTGTACAGGGCTCCTACAATGAGCAGTTCTTC
CASSVQGSYNEQFF
>TRBD2|TRBV7-2|-|TRBJ2-2
TGTGCCAGCAGCTTATGGGGAAGCGGGGCGGGCACCGGGGAGCTGTTTTTT
CASSLWGSGAGTGELFF
>-|TRBV5-4|-|TRBJ2-5
TGTGCCAGCACCTGGGACGGACTATACCGGGAGACCCAGTACTTC
CASTWDGLYRETQYF
>-|TRBV7-9|-|TRBJ1-4
TGTGCCAGCCAACAGGGATATAATGAAAAACTGTTTTTT
CASQQGYNEKLFF
>TRBD1|TRBV6-1|-|TRBJ2-1
TGTGCCAGCAGTGCGGGACAGGGGGAACTCAATGAGCAGTTCTTC
CASSAGQGELNEQFF
>-|TRBV30|-|TRBJ2-5
TGTGCCTGGAGTCCCCCCGGAGAAGAGACCCAGTACTTC
CAWSPPGEETQYF
>-|TRBV7-9|few|TRBJ1-1
TGTGCCAGCAGCTTCGCCCTCGGAGAGAACACTGAAGCTTTCTTT
CASSFALGENTEAFF
>-|TRBV27|-|TRBJ2-7
TGTGCCAGTAGAGGGACTCTTCCCTACGAGCAGTACTTC
CASRGTLPYEQYF
>TRBD2|TRBV19|-|TRBJ2-3
TGTGCCAGTAGTATATTTGCGGGAGAGGATACGCAGTATTTT
CASSIFAGEDTQYF
>TRBD2|TRBV7-3|few|TRBJ2-7
TGTGCCAGCAGCCCCCTTAGCGGGAGCTACGAGCAGTACTTC
CASSPLSGSYEQYF
>-|TRBV13|-|TRBJ2-1
TGTGCCAGCAGCCTAGGAGGGGGCACCAATGAGCAGTTCTTC
CASSLGGGTNEQFF
>-|TRBV6-1|-|TRBJ1-1
TGTGCCAGCAAGCGGGACCGCCCAGCCCAAGCTTTCTTT
CASKRDRPAQAFF
>-|TRBV7-9|-|TRBJ2-1
TGTGCCAGCAGCTCTGAGCGGGCTTACAACAATGAGCAGTTCTTC
CASSSERAYNNEQFF
>TRBD1|TRBV7-9|-|TRBJ1-5
TGTGCCAGCAGCTTTTCAGGACAGGGTAATCAGCCCCAGCATTTT
CASSFSGQGNQPQHF
>-|TRBV27|-|TRBJ2-5
TGTGCCAGCATCCCGAACATCCGAGGAAATAAAGAGACCCAGTACTTC
CASIPNIRGNKETQYF
>TRBD1|TRBV2|-|TRBJ2-4
TGTGCCAGCAGTTGGAGACAGGGGGCGGAATGGCTAGCCAAAAACATTCAGTACTTC
CASSWRQGAEWLAKNIQYF
>TRBD2|TRBV19|-|TRBJ2-1
TGTGCCAGTAGTACCGTAGCGGGAAGCTACAATGAGCAGTTCTTC
CASSTVAGSYNEQFF
>-|TRBV27|-|TRBJ2-7
TGTGCCAGCAGTTTACTAGCAACTTACGAGCAGTACTTC
CASSLLATYEQYF
>TRBD2|TRBV28|-|TRBJ2-7
TGTGCCAGCAGTGAGTTCGAGCGGGGCCCCTACGAGCAGTACTTC
CASSEFERGPYEQYF
>TRBD2|TRBV10-1|-|TRBJ2-2
TGCGCCAGCAGTACTAGCGGGAACACCGGGGAGCTGTTTTTT
CASSTSGNTGELFF
>-|TRBV28|-|TRBJ2-3
TGTGCCAGCACCGAGGGGGGGACAGATACGCAGTATTTT
CASTEGGTDTQYF
>-|TRBV9|-|TRBJ2-7
TGTGCCAGCAGCGTAGATGAGAGTTCGGGCTCCTACGAGCAGTACTTC
CASSVDESSGSYEQYF
>-|TRBV27|-|TRBJ1-2
TGTGCCAGCAGTTTATCGAACGGAGCTAACTATGGCTACACCTTC
CASSLSNGANYGYTF
>TRBD2|TRBV9|-|TRBJ2-5
TGTGCCAGCAGCCTCGACCCGGGGGGTGTTGAGACCCAGTACTTC
CASSLDPGGVETQYF